This TCR beta chain was observed in a study of T cell responses to AZD1222 COVID-19 vaccine. Regarding the study as a whole: As reported, nearly half of all spike-specific TCRs target variant regions that are unmutated.

On this clone: Its specificity is not known.

CDR1 MNHNY and CDR2 SVGAGI come from the germline V gene (reference sequence). V was pared by 5 bases and J by 4 bases, with 14 bases of the junction left unmatched. The CDR3 spans 17 residues. Sequencing used immunoSEQ multiplex PCR; TCRdb keeps in-frame clones, though not all of them. The sample comprises 150,000 or so clones, roughly 92% of which are singletons, and approximately 4.8% rests with the top ten. The sequence derives from an adult in good health. The sequenced sample was peripheral blood, obtained on day 0 of AZD1222 vaccination. The chain uses TRBV6-6 and TRBJ1-1; 9 positions agree with TRBD1. CDR3 protein: CASSPVQRQGGRTEAFF. The CDR3 coding sequence is TGTGCCAGCAGTCCCGTCCAAAGACAGGGGGGTCGCACTGAAGCTTTCTTT.